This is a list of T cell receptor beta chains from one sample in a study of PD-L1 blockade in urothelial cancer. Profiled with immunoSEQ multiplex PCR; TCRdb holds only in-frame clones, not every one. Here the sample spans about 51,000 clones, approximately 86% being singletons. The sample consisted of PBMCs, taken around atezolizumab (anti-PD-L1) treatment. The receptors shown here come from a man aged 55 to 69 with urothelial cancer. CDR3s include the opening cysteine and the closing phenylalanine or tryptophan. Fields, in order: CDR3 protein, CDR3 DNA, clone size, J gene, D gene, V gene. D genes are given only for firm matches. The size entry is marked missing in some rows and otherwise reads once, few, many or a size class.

CASSGQGIGYGYTF	TGTGCCAGCAGTGGACAGGGAATTGGCTATGGCTACACCTTC	.	TRBJ1-2	TRBD1	TRBV27
CASSPPVSGTGNTIYF	TGTGCCAGCTCACCACCGGTATCGGGGACTGGAAACACCATATATTTT	once	TRBJ1-3	.	TRBV18
CASSVLAGSYNEQFF	TGTGCCAGCAGTGTTCTAGCGGGATCCTACAATGAGCAGTTCTTC	.	TRBJ2-1	TRBD2	TRBV6-4
CASRPNEAQYF	TGTGCCAGCAGACCGAATGAGGCCCAGTACTTC	.	TRBJ2-5	.	TRBV7-9
CASSFTSGQFLTQYF	TGTGCCAGCAGTTTTACTAGCGGGCAGTTTCTTACGCAGTATTTT	.	TRBJ2-3	TRBD2	TRBV6-5
CASSLGQGADGYTF	TGTGCCAGCAGCCTGGGACAGGGGGCGGATGGCTACACCTTC	few	TRBJ1-2	TRBD1	TRBV13
CASSVGIMLGGARTEAFF	TGTGCCAGCAGCGTAGGGATCATGTTAGGGGGCGCGAGAACTGAAGCTTTCTTT	few	TRBJ1-1	TRBD1	TRBV9
CASSLSRDRISYEQYF	TGTGCCAGCAGTTTATCGAGGGACAGGATCTCCTACGAGCAGTACTTC	once	TRBJ2-7	TRBD1	TRBV27
CASSLAGGNSYEQYF	TGTGCCAGCAGCTTAGCCGGGGGAAACTCCTACGAGCAGTACTTC	few	TRBJ2-7	.	TRBV7-9
CASRNPGHQQETQYF	TGTGCCAGCAGAAACCCGGGACACCAACAAGAGACCCAGTACTTC	.	TRBJ2-5	.	TRBV28
CASSFDRGGNEQFF	TGTGCCAGCAGTTTTGACAGGGGCGGCAATGAGCAGTTCTTC	.	TRBJ2-1	TRBD1	TRBV28
CASSLWDRVQTQYF	TGTGCCAGCAGCTTGTGGGACAGGGTACAGACCCAGTACTTC	.	TRBJ2-5	TRBD1	TRBV5-4
CASSLGRGEPSGYGYTF	TGTGCCAGCAGCTTAGGTCGCGGTGAACCGAGCGGCTATGGCTACACCTTC	.	TRBJ1-2	.	TRBV7-2
CASSQVQGSGNEQFF	TGTGCCAGCAGCCAAGTTCAGGGGAGTGGAAATGAGCAGTTCTTC	.	TRBJ2-1	.	TRBV4-2
CSVEQSGTGGEQYF	TGCAGCGTCGAACAATCGGGGACAGGGGGAGAGCAGTACTTC	.	TRBJ2-7	TRBD1	TRBV29-1
CASRETGGYTEAFF	TGTGCCAGCAGAGAGACAGGGGGCTACACTGAAGCTTTCTTT	once	TRBJ1-1	TRBD1	TRBV25-1
CSVEVNQANYGYTF	TGCAGCGTTGAAGTGAATCAGGCGAACTATGGCTACACCTTC	once	TRBJ1-2	.	TRBV29-1